What follows describes a single TCR beta chain. The CDR3 length is 13 residues. The sample belongs to a study of blood T cell repertoires in COVID-19. The overall study: There were acute and convalescent COVID-19 samples, and they came from the United States, Italy and Spain.

The method was immunoSEQ multiplex PCR; TCRdb's version includes in-frame clones alone and lacks a portion of them. The top ten hold roughly 14% of the sample, which has about 270,000 clones, around nine tenths seen once. Seattle's cohort entered during active infection and was followed longitudinally. Sequences were obtained from peripheral blood. This chain joins TRBV21-1 and TRBJ2-7; the table calls TRBD2, which could not be checked here. TRBV21-1 is marked as a pseudogene. The receptor was derived from a woman in her seventies with COVID-19, enrolled during active disease. The CDR3 loop is CASRGGLTGEQYF. For the CDR3, the DNA is TGTGCCAGCAGAGGAGGTCTTACGGGAGAGCAGTACTTC.